The present TCR beta chain was sequenced within a study of blood T cells in healthy people across ages. Germline lookup yields CDR1 SGHAT and CDR2 FQNNGV. This CDR3 spans 18 amino acids. V lost 5 bases to trimming and J lost 5 bases, with 27 bases between them. Primers used in a second PCR of about 7 to 11 cycles were a sample-barcoded 5' primer and a J-beta primer mix. Using its own MiXCR run on the 5' RACE reads, TCRdb lists one record per CDR3 protein. The data contain hundreds of thousands of distinct CDR3 sequences, less than 25% of them singletons. The sample was also reused in another study, on T cells of mothers and their children. That work contributes: Using approximately 1.6 ug per 15 ul, all extracted RNA underwent cDNA synthesis. Mothers gave over 8.5 million TCR beta CDR3 reads each, and children 3 million to 3.5 million each.

The sequencing input was blood. The sequence derives from a boy aged 5-17 years in good health. This chain uses TRBV11-2 with TRBJ2-5; D perhaps matches TRBD2 (7 bases). Here the CDR3 reads CASSASIAAGADMETQYF. Written as DNA, the CDR3 is TGTGCCAGCAGCGCGAGTATTGCGGCGGGGGCGGACATGGAGACCCAGTACTTC.